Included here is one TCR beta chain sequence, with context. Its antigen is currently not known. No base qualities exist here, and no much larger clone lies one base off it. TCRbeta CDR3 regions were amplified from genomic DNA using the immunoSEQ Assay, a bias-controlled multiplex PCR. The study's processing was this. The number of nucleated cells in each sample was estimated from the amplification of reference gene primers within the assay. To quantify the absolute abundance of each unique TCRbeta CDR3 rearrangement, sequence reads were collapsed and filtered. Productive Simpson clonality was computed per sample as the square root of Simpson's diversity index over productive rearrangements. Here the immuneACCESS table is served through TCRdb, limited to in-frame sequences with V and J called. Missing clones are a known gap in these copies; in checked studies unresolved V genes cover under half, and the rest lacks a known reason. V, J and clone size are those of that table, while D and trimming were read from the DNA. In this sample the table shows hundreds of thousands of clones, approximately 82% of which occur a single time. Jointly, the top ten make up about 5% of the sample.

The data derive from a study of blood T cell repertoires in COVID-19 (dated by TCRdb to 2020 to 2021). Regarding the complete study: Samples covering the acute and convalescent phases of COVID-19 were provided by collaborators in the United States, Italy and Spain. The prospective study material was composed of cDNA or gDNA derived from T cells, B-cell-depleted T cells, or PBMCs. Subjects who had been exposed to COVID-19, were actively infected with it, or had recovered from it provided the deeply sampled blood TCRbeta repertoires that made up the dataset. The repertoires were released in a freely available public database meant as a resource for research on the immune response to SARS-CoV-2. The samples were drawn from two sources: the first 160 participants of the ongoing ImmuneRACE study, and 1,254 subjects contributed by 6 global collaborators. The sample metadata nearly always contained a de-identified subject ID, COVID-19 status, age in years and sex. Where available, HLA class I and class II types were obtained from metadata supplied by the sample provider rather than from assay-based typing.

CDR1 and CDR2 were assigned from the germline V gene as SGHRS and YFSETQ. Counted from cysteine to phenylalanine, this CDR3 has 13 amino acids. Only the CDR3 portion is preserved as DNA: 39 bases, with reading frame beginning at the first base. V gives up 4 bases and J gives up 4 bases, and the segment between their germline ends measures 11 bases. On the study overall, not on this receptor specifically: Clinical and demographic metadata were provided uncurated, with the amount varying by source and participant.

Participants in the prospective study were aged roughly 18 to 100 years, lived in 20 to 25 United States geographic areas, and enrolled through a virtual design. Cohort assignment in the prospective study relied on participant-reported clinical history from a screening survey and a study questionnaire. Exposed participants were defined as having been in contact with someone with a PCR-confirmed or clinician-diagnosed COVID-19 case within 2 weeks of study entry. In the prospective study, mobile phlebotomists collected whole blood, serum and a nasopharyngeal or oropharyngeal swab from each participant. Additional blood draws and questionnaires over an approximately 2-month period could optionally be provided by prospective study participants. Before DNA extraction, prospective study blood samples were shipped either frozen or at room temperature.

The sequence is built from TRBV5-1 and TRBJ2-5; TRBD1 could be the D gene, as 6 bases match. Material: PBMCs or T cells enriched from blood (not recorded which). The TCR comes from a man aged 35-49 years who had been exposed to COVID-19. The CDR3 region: CASSTTGSETQYF. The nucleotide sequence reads TGCGCCAGCAGCACCACAGGGTCAGAGACCCAGTACTTC.